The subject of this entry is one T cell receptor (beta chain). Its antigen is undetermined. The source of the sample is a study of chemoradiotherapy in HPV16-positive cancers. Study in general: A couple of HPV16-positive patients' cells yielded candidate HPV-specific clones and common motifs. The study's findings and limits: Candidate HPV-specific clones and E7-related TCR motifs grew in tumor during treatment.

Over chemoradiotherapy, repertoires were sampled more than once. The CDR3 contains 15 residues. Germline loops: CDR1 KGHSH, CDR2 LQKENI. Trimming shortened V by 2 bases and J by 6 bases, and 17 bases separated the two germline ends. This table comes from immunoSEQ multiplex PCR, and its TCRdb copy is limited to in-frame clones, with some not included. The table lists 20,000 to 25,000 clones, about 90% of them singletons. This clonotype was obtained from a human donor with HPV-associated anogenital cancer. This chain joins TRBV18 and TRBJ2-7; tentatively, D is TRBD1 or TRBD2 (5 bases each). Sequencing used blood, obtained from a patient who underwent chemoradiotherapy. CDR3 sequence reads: CASSPNRTPGLEQYF. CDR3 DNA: TGTGCCAGCTCACCAAACCGGACGCCGGGGCTCGAGCAGTACTTC.